The entry that follows covers one T cell receptor beta chain sequence. The data were obtained in a study of blood T cell repertoires in COVID-19. Original analysis: Amplification of reference gene primers was used by the study to estimate nucleated cell counts. This table comes from immunoSEQ multiplex PCR, and its TCRdb copy is limited to in-frame clones, with some not included. The V and J calls and clone size are taken from that table; D and trimming were inferred from the DNA. The sample consists of under 200,000 clones, roughly 90% of them appearing once. V lost 3 bases to trimming and J lost 7 bases, with 10 bases between them. Germline assignment: CDR1 SGHDN and CDR2 FVKESK. The CDR3 is made up of 12 amino acids.

The chain employs TRBV14 and TRBJ2-7; D gene ambiguous. Specimen: peripheral blood. The clonotype originates from a man aged 18 to 35 with active or convalescent COVID-19. The chain's CDR3 is CASSQLGWEQYF. The CDR3 nucleotides read TGTGCCAGCAGCCAGCTCGGTTGGGAGCAGTACTTC.